These T cell receptor beta chains were read from a single sample in a study of T cells in Graves' hyperthyroidism and ophthalmopathy. Each CDR3 protein gets one entry after TCRdb re-called the multiplex PCR reads with MiXCR. Of about 420,000 distinct CDR3 sequences in the sample, around 16% were seen once. The source material was blood. These receptors were collected from a woman between 18 and 30 years old with Graves' hyperthyroidism. The CDR3 runs from the conserved cysteine through the conserved F or W. A D gene is named only where the DNA matches it firmly. Part of the rows lack a size; the others show once, few, many or a class for expanded clones.

d_call	j_call	clone_size	v_call	cdr3_nt	cdr3_aa
TRBD1	TRBJ1-5	many	TRBV2	TGTGCCAGCTCAGGACAGGAGAATCAGCCCCAGCATTTT	CASSGQENQPQHF
NA	TRBJ2-2	NA	TRBV7-9	TGTGCCAGCGTTCAAGGGGGGACAGCGAACACCGGGGAGCTGTTTTTT	CASVQGGTANTGELFF
NA	TRBJ2-7	few	TRBV29-1	TGCAGCGCCTTGAGCGCCATCCCGAGGGAGCAGTACTTC	CSALSAIPREQYF
NA	TRBJ2-7	many	TRBV10-3	TGTGCCATCAGTGAGTCGGGGGTTCTGAACTACGAGCAGTACTTC	CAISESGVLNYEQYF
NA	TRBJ1-1	NA	TRBV4-2	TGTGCCAGCAGCCTCCGGGTGGGGAACACTGAAGCTTTCTTT	CASSLRVGNTEAFF
TRBD2	TRBJ2-7	many	TRBV2	TGTGCCAGCATCAGGAGCGGGGGGCCGGGAGAGCAGTACTTC	CASIRSGGPGEQYF
TRBD1	TRBJ2-3	NA	TRBV25-1	TGTGCCAGCAGTGACCCCCCGGGCCGAGGGGGCCGACGCACAGATACGCAGTATTTT	CASSDPPGRGGRRTDTQYF
NA	TRBJ2-2	many	TRBV9	TGTGCCAGCAGCGTAGTGGGGTCGGGCGGGGAGCTGTTTTTT	CASSVVGSGGELFF
TRBD2	TRBJ2-1	NA	TRBV28	TGTGCCAGCAGTTTTCAACGACTAGCGGGATACAATGAGCAGTTCTTC	CASSFQRLAGYNEQFF
TRBD2	TRBJ2-5	few	TRBV5-1	TGCGCCAGCAGCTTGTCGCCTAGCGGGGGACTAGAGACCCAGTACTTC	CASSLSPSGGLETQYF
TRBD2	TRBJ2-3	NA	TRBV28	TGTGCCAGCACCGATGCCCAGCGGGGGGCCTCCACAGATACGCAGTATTTT	CASTDAQRGASTDTQYF
NA	TRBJ2-2	NA	TRBV18	TGTGCCAGCTCACCACCCCGGACGGGTTACACCGGGGAGCTGTTTTTT	CASSPPRTGYTGELFF
NA	TRBJ1-4	many	TRBV5-1	TGCGCCAGCAGCTTGGGGGCAGGAGAAAAACTGTTTTTT	CASSLGAGEKLFF
TRBD1	TRBJ1-2	NA	TRBV12-3/TRBV12-4	TGTGCCAGCAGTTTACAGGGGGCATGGTATGACTACACCTTC	CASSLQGAWYDYTF
TRBD2	TRBJ2-2	NA	TRBV6-1	TGTGCCAGCAGCCACAAGGGACTAGCGGGCACCGGGGAGCTGTTTTTT	CASSHKGLAGTGELFF
TRBD1	TRBJ1-1	many	TRBV11-2	TGTGCCAGCAACCGTCCCGGGACAGGGATGAACACTGAAGCTTTCTTT	CASNRPGTGMNTEAFF
NA	TRBJ2-5	many	TRBV11-3	TGTGCCAGCAGCTTAGATCCCCGAGAGACCCAGTACTTC	CASSLDPRETQYF
NA	TRBJ1-1	many	TRBV12-3/TRBV12-4	TGTGCCAGCAGTCATCCCCAGGGGTCGCCCACTGAAGCTTTCTTT	CASSHPQGSPTEAFF
TRBD1	TRBJ1-2	few	TRBV3-1	TGTGCCAGCAGCCAGAACCCGGGACAGGGCATAGCTGTTGCTGGCTACACCTTC	CASSQNPGQGIAVAGYTF
TRBD1	TRBJ2-7	many	TRBV18	TGTGCCAGCTCACGGTTGACAGGGGCTTACGAGCAGTACTTC	CASSRLTGAYEQYF
TRBD2	TRBJ2-1	NA	TRBV29-1	TGCAGCGTGAGGGGACTAGCGGCCTTGGGGTTTTACAATGAGCAGTTCTTC	CSVRGLAALGFYNEQFF
NA	TRBJ2-1	few	TRBV20-1	TGCAGTGCTAGTCGTTTTTCACATAAGACCTACAATGAGCAGTTCTTC	CSASRFSHKTYNEQFF
NA	TRBJ2-5	many	TRBV19	TGTGCCAGTAGTATAGGAGAGGGGCGTCGAGAGACCCAGTACTTC	CASSIGEGRRETQYF
NA	TRBJ2-1	many	TRBV20-1	TGCAGTGCTACTAAAGAGGTGAAGGAGCAGTTCTTC	CSATKEVKEQFF
NA	TRBJ2-5	NA	TRBV20-1	TGCAGTGCTAGAGAGGACAGCGGGCCCCAAGAGACCCAGTACTTC	CSAREDSGPQETQYF
NA	TRBJ1-1	NA	TRBV7-6	TGTGCCAGCAGCACAGGTGGGGGGAACACTGAAGCTTTCTTT	CASSTGGGNTEAFF
NA	TRBJ2-1	few	TRBV9	TGTGCCAGCAGCCCCAGACGGGACTTCTACAATGAGCAGTTCTTC	CASSPRRDFYNEQFF
NA	TRBJ2-1	few	TRBV19	TGTGCCAGTAGTGCCCGGGGTCGCTCCTACAATGAGCAGTTCTTC	CASSARGRSYNEQFF
NA	TRBJ1-5	few	TRBV30	TGTGCCTGGAATCAAGGGGCGGAGAATCAGCCCCAGCATTTT	CAWNQGAENQPQHF
NA	TRBJ1-5	NA	TRBV6-1	TGTGCCAGCAGAGGGACGATAAATCAGCCCCAGCATTTT	CASRGTINQPQHF
TRBD1	TRBJ2-7	many	TRBV5-5	TGTGCCAGCAGTCCCCGACAGGGACGCCCCTACGAGCAGTACTTC	CASSPRQGRPYEQYF
TRBD2	TRBJ2-7	many	TRBV20-1	TGCAGTGCACTCGCTAGCGGGGGCTTCCGGAGTGACGAGCAGTACTTC	CSALASGGFRSDEQYF
NA	TRBJ2-4	NA	TRBV20-1	TGCAGTGCTAGAGATAGGAGACTACCTTCAAACATTCAGTACTTC	CSARDRRLPSNIQYF
NA	TRBJ1-2	NA	TRBV29-1	TGCAGCGTTGAAGACCCTTCCAAGCGCTATGGCTACACCTTC	CSVEDPSKRYGYTF
NA	TRBJ2-1	many	TRBV6-5	TGTGCCAGCAGTTACTTCGCGAGCTCCTACAATGAGCAGTTCTTC	CASSYFASSYNEQFF
NA	TRBJ2-2	NA	TRBV12-3/TRBV12-4	TGTGCCAGCATCCTACAGAGGGGCAGGGGGGACACCGGGGAGCTGTTTTTT	CASILQRGRGDTGELFF
TRBD1	TRBJ2-5	few	TRBV5-6	TGTGCCAGCAGCCAGGGACAGCTCAGGGGAGAGACCCAGTACTTC	CASSQGQLRGETQYF
TRBD2	TRBJ2-3	many	TRBV7-8	TGTGCCAGCAGCGCGAGCGGGAGTTTACGTACGCAGTATTTT	CASSASGSLRTQYF
NA	TRBJ1-6	few	TRBV7-3	TGTGCCAGCAGCTTATTCCCGAGCTCCTATAATTCACCCCTCCACTTT	CASSLFPSSYNSPLHF
NA	TRBJ1-6	many	TRBV20-1	TGCAGTGCTAGAGATCGACAGACGGCCCCTAATTCACCCCTCCACTTT	CSARDRQTAPNSPLHF
TRBD2	TRBJ2-1	many	TRBV12-3/TRBV12-4	TGTGCCAGCAGACCCCCGGGACTAGCGGGGGGCTCCTACAATGAGCAGTTCTTC	CASRPPGLAGGSYNEQFF
NA	TRBJ2-3	NA	TRBV6-2/TRBV6-3	TGTGCCAGCAGCCAGGGACCTATCGCAGATACGCAGTATTTT	CASSQGPIADTQYF
NA	TRBJ1-5	NA	TRBV12-3/TRBV12-4	TGTGCCAGCAGTTTAACCCTTAGGCCTTTAGGTAGCAATCAGCCCCAGCATTTT	CASSLTLRPLGSNQPQHF
TRBD2	TRBJ2-1	few	TRBV20-1	TGCAGTGCTAGAGATTCGGCTAGCGGGGATCGGGGCGGTGAGCAGTTCTTC	CSARDSASGDRGGEQFF
NA	TRBJ1-5	few	TRBV3-1	TGTGCCAGCAGCCTTAGACTGACGCGGCAGCCCCAGCATTTT	CASSLRLTRQPQHF
NA	TRBJ2-6	many	TRBV20-1	TGCAGTGCCCGACGGGAGGGGGCCAACGTCCTGACTTTC	CSARREGANVLTF